Described below is a single T cell receptor (beta chain) sequence and its context. This CDR3 spans 12 amino acids. Germline loops: CDR1 SQVTM, CDR2 ANQGSEA. V was shortened by 1 base and J by 7 bases, with 10 bases between the two germline ends. The data are from a study of blood T cell repertoires in COVID-19. Using immunoSEQ multiplex PCR, the repertoire was profiled, and TCRdb retains in-frame clones only, with some absent. The data contain roughly 43,000 clones, about 88% of them seen just once; the ten biggest clones take up less than 15%. The chain recombines TRBV29-1 with TRBJ1-2; D perhaps matches TRBD1 (5 bases). The sequencing input was peripheral blood. The sequence derives from a woman aged 65 to 85 in a cohort sampled during active COVID-19. CDR3 protein: CSVEGGGVGYTF. As DNA, the CDR3 is TGCAGCGTTGAAGGGGGGGGAGTTGGCTACACCTTC.